The rows below give T cell receptor beta chains drawn from one sample of a study of T cell responses to AZD1222 COVID-19 vaccine. Repertoires were generated with immunoSEQ multiplex PCR, while TCRdb's copy carries only in-frame clones and drops some. The table has around 150,000 clones, 80% to 95% seen once. This specimen consisted of peripheral blood, obtained 28 days after the second AZD1222 dose. Receptors originate from an adult who received the AZD1222 COVID-19 vaccine. CDR3s include the opening cysteine and the closing phenylalanine or tryptophan. D genes are given only for firm matches. Part of the rows lack a size; the others show once, few, many or a class for expanded clones.

d_call	v_call	j_call	clone_size	cdr3_nt	cdr3_aa
TRBD1	TRBV6-5	TRBJ2-1	-	TGTGCCAGCAGTACGGACAGGGGGATTTACAATGAGCAGTTCTTC	CASSTDRGIYNEQFF
-	TRBV29-1	TRBJ1-2	once	TGCAGCGTTGATAATGGCTACACCTTC	CSVDNGYTF
-	TRBV9	TRBJ1-1	-	TGTGCCAGCAGCGGCTGGGAGGGGAACACTGAAGCTTTCTTT	CASSGWEGNTEAFF
-	TRBV7-7	TRBJ1-3	-	TGTGCCAGCAGCTTAGGCTCTGGAAACACCATATATTTT	CASSLGSGNTIYF
TRBD1	TRBV5-6	TRBJ1-4	few	TGTGCCAGCAGCTTGACGGGACAGGGATACGAAAAACTGTTTTTT	CASSLTGQGYEKLFF
-	TRBV24-1	TRBJ2-7	-	TGTGCCACCAGTGACCCGCGGTCGTCCGCCTACGAGCAGTACTTC	CATSDPRSSAYEQYF
TRBD2	TRBV15	TRBJ2-3	few	TGTGCCACCAGCCCCGGGACTAGCGGGAGCATAGATACGCAGTATTTT	CATSPGTSGSIDTQYF
-	TRBV18	TRBJ1-1	once	-	CASSPFGQGAFF
-	TRBV11-2	TRBJ2-2	-	TGTGCCAGCAGCCCCGGGGCCGGGGAGCTGTTTTTT	CASSPGAGELFF
-	TRBV4-1	TRBJ1-5	-	TGCGCCAGCAGCCCAGGACAGTGGAATCAGCCCCAGCATTTT	CASSPGQWNQPQHF
TRBD2	TRBV27	TRBJ2-1	-	TGTGCCAGCAGTTTAAAAGGACTAGCGGCCACAGGGGTCAATGAGCAGTTCTTC	CASSLKGLAATGVNEQFF
-	TRBV28	TRBJ1-2	-	TGTGCCAGCAGACACCCGGCAGGGTTATATGGCTACACCTTC	CASRHPAGLYGYTF
-	TRBV5-1	TRBJ1-3	-	TGCGCCAGCAGCTTGGGGGTGGGCTCTGGAAACACCATATATTTT	CASSLGVGSGNTIYF
TRBD1	TRBV5-5	TRBJ1-2	-	TGTGCCAGGACGATCCAGGACAGGAGAGCTAACTATGGCTACACCTTC	CARTIQDRRANYGYTF
-	TRBV5-1	TRBJ1-1	-	TGCGCCAGCAGCTTCGACCGACTTAGCACTGAAGCTTTCTTT	CASSFDRLSTEAFF
-	TRBV6-5	TRBJ2-5	-	TGTGCCAGCAGTTACTCGGGACGAGGGTACCAAGAGACCCAGTACTTC	CASSYSGRGYQETQYF
-	TRBV9	TRBJ1-1	-	TGTGCCAGCGGGGAAGGGGGAACTACAAGGAGAGCTTTCTTT	CASGEGGTTRRAFF
-	TRBV11-3	TRBJ2-1	-	TGTGCCAGCAGCTTAAAGGGCCCGAGGGAGCAGTTCTTC	CASSLKGPREQFF
-	TRBV12-3/TRBV12-4	TRBJ2-7	-	TGTGCCAGCACCCTTCGGGGATACGAGCAGTACTTC	CASTLRGYEQYF
TRBD1	TRBV7-2	TRBJ1-4	-	TGTGCCAGCAGCTTAAACGGGCCCGGGACAGATGAAAAACTGTTTTTT	CASSLNGPGTDEKLFF
-	TRBV6-6	TRBJ1-5	-	TGTGCCAGCAACCCCGAGGGCCAGCCCCAGCATTTT	CASNPEGQPQHF
TRBD1	TRBV11-2	TRBJ2-2	-	TGTGCCAGCAGCTCCCGGGACAGGGTAACCGGGGAGCTGTTTTTT	CASSSRDRVTGELFF
-	TRBV4-2	TRBJ2-1	-	TGTGCCAGCAGCCAAGGGATAGTGTGGCGGAACTCCTACAATGAGCAGTTCTTC	CASSQGIVWRNSYNEQFF
-	TRBV28	TRBJ2-7	-	TGTGCCAGCAGTTCCGCCGGGAACAAGCGTTCACACTACGAGCAGTACTTC	CASSSAGNKRSHYEQYF
TRBD1	TRBV10-1	TRBJ2-4	-	TGCGCCAGCAGTGAGCCGGAACAGGGGAACTCCCAAACCCGAGCCAAAAACATTCAGTACTTC	CASSEPEQGNSQTRAKNIQYF
TRBD2	TRBV3-1/TRBV3-2	TRBJ2-5	-	TGTGCCAGCAGCCAAGATATTACTAGCGGGCCCCAAGAGACCCAGTACTTC	CASSQDITSGPQETQYF
-	TRBV6-1	TRBJ1-1	-	TGTGCCAGCAGTGACGAAGGAACCATGAACACTGAAGCTTTCTTT	CASSDEGTMNTEAFF
-	TRBV12-5	TRBJ1-5	-	TGTGCTAGTGGTTTGGGAGCCACCGAGGGTCAGCCCCAGCATTTT	CASGLGATEGQPQHF
TRBD1	TRBV11-3	TRBJ2-2	-	TGTGCCCAAAATCTCCGGGGACAGGGTTCACGTGCCGGGGAGCTGTTTTTT	CAQNLRGQGSRAGELFF
TRBD1	TRBV7-2	TRBJ1-1	-	TGTGCCAGCAGCCCGAGCCCGGACAGGGGTAAAGCTTTCTTT	CASSPSPDRGKAFF
-	TRBV6-5	TRBJ2-3	-	TGTGCCAGCAACTCCAGGGGTTCAACAGATACGCAGTATTTT	CASNSRGSTDTQYF
TRBD2	TRBV6-2/TRBV6-3	TRBJ2-1	-	TGTGCCAGCAGCCCTCGACTAGCGGGTCCTCTAAGCTCCTACAATGAGCAGTTCTTC	CASSPRLAGPLSSYNEQFF
-	TRBV6-2/TRBV6-3	TRBJ1-4	-	TGTGCCAGCAGCCCCCTGGGGGGGATTAATGAAAAACTGTTTTTT	CASSPLGGINEKLFF
TRBD2	TRBV6-5	TRBJ2-4	-	TGTGCCAGCAAGGGCCCGGGAGGGGCCACCATTCAGTACTTC	CASKGPGGATIQYF
-	TRBV11-1	TRBJ2-3	-	TGTGCCAGCAGCTTAGGGGGGCCGGGGGCCACAGATACGCAGTATTTT	CASSLGGPGATDTQYF
-	TRBV6-5	TRBJ2-4	-	TGTGCCAGCAGTTTGGGGCCAGACAAAAACATTCAGTACTTC	CASSLGPDKNIQYF
-	TRBV7-8	TRBJ2-3	-	TGTGCCAGCAGCTTTGCGAGGGTTGGGGATACGCAGTATTTT	CASSFARVGDTQYF
-	TRBV9	TRBJ1-2	once	TGTGCCAGCAGCGCCACATCAGACTTCTATGGCTACACCTTC	CASSATSDFYGYTF
-	TRBV27	TRBJ2-7	-	TGTGCCAGCAGTCCCCCAGCGAGCTACGAGCAGTACTTC	CASSPPASYEQYF
TRBD1	TRBV19	TRBJ1-5	-	TGTGCCAGCTCCTATGACAGGGCAAATCAGCCCCAGCATTTT	CASSYDRANQPQHF
TRBD1	TRBV7-2	TRBJ2-7	-	TGTGCCAGCAGCTTAGGGGGACAGTCCTACGAGCAGTACTTC	CASSLGGQSYEQYF
TRBD1	TRBV7-9	TRBJ1-6	-	TGTGCCAGCAGCTCGGGACAGAAGCCCCTAAATTCACCCCTCCACTTT	CASSSGQKPLNSPLHF
-	TRBV5-4	TRBJ2-7	few	TGTGCCAGCAGCGGCGCCCCGTGGAGCGGAGGTTGGGAGCAGTACTTC	CASSGAPWSGGWEQYF
-	TRBV19	TRBJ1-5	-	TGTGCCAGCCGCCCGACAGACACCCTTAATCAGCCCCAGCATTTT	CASRPTDTLNQPQHF
-	TRBV7-9	TRBJ2-3	-	TGTGCCAGCAGCTTTCGGGATACGCAGTATTTT	CASSFRDTQYF
-	TRBV11-2	TRBJ2-3	-	TGTGCCAGCAGCCGATTTGCGGCAGATACGCAGTATTTT	CASSRFAADTQYF
-	TRBV9	TRBJ1-6	-	TGTGCCAGCAGCGAGGGGGGGGCGGCACCCCTCCACTTT	CASSEGGAAPLHF
-	TRBV28	TRBJ1-3	-	TGTGCCAGCAGTTTAGTTGGAAACACCATATATTTT	CASSLVGNTIYF
TRBD1	TRBV7-2	TRBJ1-4	-	TGTGCCAGCAGCCCGGACAGGGGGGGTGAAAAACTGTTTTTT	CASSPDRGGEKLFF
-	TRBV3-1/TRBV3-2	TRBJ2-7	-	TGTGCCAGCAGGCGGGACGCATCCTACGAGCAGTACTTC	CASRRDASYEQYF